This T cell receptor (beta chain) was found in a study of blood T cell repertoires in COVID-19 (dated by TCRdb to the early 2020s). Looking at the study overall: The collaborator samples originated in the United States, Italy and Spain and spanned the acute and convalescent phases of COVID-19. The material from the prospective study consisted of cDNA or gDNA derived from T cells, B-cell-depleted T cells, or PBMCs. Deeply sampled blood TCRbeta repertoires from subjects exposed to, actively infected with, or recovered from COVID-19 were included in the dataset. The repertoires were released in a freely available public database intended as a resource for research on the immune response to SARS-CoV-2. The samples were drawn from two sources: the first 160 participants of the ongoing ImmuneRACE study, and 1,254 subjects contributed by 6 global collaborators. Nearly every sample came with metadata listing a de-identified subject ID, COVID-19 status, age in years and sex. Where available, HLA class I and class II types were obtained from metadata supplied by the sample provider rather than from assay-based typing.

General study outcomes and caveats: The amount of clinical and demographic metadata varied by source and participant and was provided uncurated.

TCRbeta CDR3 regions were amplified from genomic DNA using the immunoSEQ Assay, a bias-controlled multiplex PCR. On the authors' methods: The number of nucleated cells in each sample was estimated from the amplification of reference gene primers within the assay. Sequence reads were collapsed and filtered to measure the absolute abundance of every unique TCRbeta CDR3 rearrangement. For each sample, productive Simpson clonality was calculated as the square root of Simpson's diversity index across productive rearrangements. As stored in TCRdb, this immuneACCESS dataset retains in-frame rearrangements with V and J assigned. A fraction of the clones does not appear; measured against another copy, unresolved V genes explain less than half of the discrepancy, and the remainder lacks a known reason. The V and J calls and clone size come from that table; D and trimming were worked out from the DNA. For this sample there are under 100,000 clones; 80% appear just once. The biggest ten clones account for more than 10% of the sample.

The cysteine opens and the phenylalanine closes a CDR3 of 14 amino acids. Kept here is only the CDR3 DNA, which spans 42 bases and is read in frame from base 1. V is trimmed back by 0 bases and J by 6 bases, and the junction contains 2 bases that no gene match accounts for. CDR1 and CDR2 are read off the germline V gene as KGHSH and LQKENI. About this clone: Its specific antigen is unknown. Base qualities were left out, and no much larger clone turns up one base away.

Collaborating institutions collected whole blood in K2EDTA tubes following their own protocols. For TCRbeta analysis, collaborators shipped samples in one of three forms: frozen whole blood, isolated PBMCs, or DNA extracted from either of those sample types. The V and J segments used are TRBV18 and TRBJ2-1, and 7 junctional nucleotides match TRBD1. The sequence derives from a woman in her thirties or forties with active or convalescent COVID-19. Specimen: peripheral blood. The DNA sequence is as follows: TGTGCCAGCTCACCACCGAGGGACAGCAATGAGCAGTTCTTC. This gives the protein CASSPPRDSNEQFF.